The table lists the clone carrying this TCR beta chain with a few counts. The antigen remains undetermined. This sample is drawn from a study of long-term antiretroviral therapy in people with HIV. General observations from the study: In the period from 2004 to 2017, blood was collected, possibly under older ART regimens. Records did not include ART adherence, viral resistance or therapy changes. Following ART, diversity rose but still fell short of transplant donor controls.

V was clipped by 5 bases and J by 1 base; unmatched bases: 3. This CDR3 spans 14 amino acids. Per the germline V gene, CDR1 is SEHNR and CDR2 is FQNEAQ (reference sequence). Researchers ran immunoSEQ v3.0 at survey level. Sequenced by immunoSEQ multiplex PCR; TCRdb stores in-frame clones only, minus some. This table has about 40,000 clones, 85% to 90% appearing once. Material: unsorted PBMCs, obtained 1.2 years after starting antiretroviral therapy. The source of this sequence is a woman aged 45-59 years with HIV. The gene calls are TRBV7-9 and TRBJ2-5; the match to TRBD2 covers 8 bases. The CDR3 sequence is CASSGSGTQETQYF. CDR3 nucleotide sequence: TGTGCCAGCAGCGGTAGCGGGACCCAAGAGACCCAGTACTTC.